The present entry profiles one T cell receptor (beta chain) with its context. How the authors handled the data: For nucleated cells, counts were estimated from reference gene primer amplification. Profiling relied on immunoSEQ multiplex PCR, and the TCRdb table lists in-frame clones only, not all of them. Clone size and V and J calls were adopted from that table, with D and trimming inferred from the DNA. The sample shows some 240,000 clones, 80% to 90% of them seen only once. The sample belongs to a study of blood T cell repertoires in COVID-19. Study-level information: From T cells, B-cell-depleted T cells, or PBMCs came the material, which was cDNA or gDNA.

The clonotype originates from a woman at least 80 years old with COVID-19, enrolled during active disease. The sequenced sample consisted of peripheral blood.

Here the CDR3 DNA reads TGTGCCAGCAGCGTAGCAGGGGGCAGAGGAGAGACCCAGTACTTC. It codes for CASSVAGGRGETQYF. The V gene is TRBV9, the J gene TRBJ2-5, with TRBD1 matching over 8 bases. This CDR3 is built from 15 residues. The J segment lost 4 bases and the V segment lost 0 bases, leaving 5 bases of the junction unmatched. Germline CDR1 reads SGDLS; CDR2 reads YYNGEE.